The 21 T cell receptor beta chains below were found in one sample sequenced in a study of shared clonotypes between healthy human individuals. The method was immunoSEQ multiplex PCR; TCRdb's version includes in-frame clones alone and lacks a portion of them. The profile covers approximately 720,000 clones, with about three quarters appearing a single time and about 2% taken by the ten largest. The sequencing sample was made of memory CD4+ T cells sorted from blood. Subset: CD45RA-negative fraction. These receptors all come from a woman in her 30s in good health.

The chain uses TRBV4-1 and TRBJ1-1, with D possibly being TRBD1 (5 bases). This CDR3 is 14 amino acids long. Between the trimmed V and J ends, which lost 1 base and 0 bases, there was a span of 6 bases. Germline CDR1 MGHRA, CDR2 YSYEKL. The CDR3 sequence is CASSQGGLNTEAFF. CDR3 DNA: TGCGCCAGCAGCCAAGGGGGCCTGAACACTGAAGCTTTCTTT.

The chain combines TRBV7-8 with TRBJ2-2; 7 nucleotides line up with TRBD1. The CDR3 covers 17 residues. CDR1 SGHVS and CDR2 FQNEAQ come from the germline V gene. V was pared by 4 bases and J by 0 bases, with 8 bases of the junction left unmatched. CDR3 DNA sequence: TGTGCCAGCAGCTCACAGGGGCGCCCCGCGAACACCGGGGAGCTGTTTTTT. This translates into CASSSQGRPANTGELFF.

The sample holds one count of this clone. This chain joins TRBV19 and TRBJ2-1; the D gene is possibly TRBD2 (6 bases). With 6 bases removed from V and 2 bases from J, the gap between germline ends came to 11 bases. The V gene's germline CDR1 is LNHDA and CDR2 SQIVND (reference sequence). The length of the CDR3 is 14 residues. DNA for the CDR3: TGTGCCAGTAGCGGGAGTCTCACCTACAATGAGCAGTTCTTC. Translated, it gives CASSGSLTYNEQFF.

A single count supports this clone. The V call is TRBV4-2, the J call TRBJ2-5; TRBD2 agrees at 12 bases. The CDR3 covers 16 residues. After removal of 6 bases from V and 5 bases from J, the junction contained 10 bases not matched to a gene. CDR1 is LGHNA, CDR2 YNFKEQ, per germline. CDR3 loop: CASSPSSSGRGETQYF. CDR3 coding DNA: TGTGCCAGCAGTCCTTCTTCTAGCGGGAGGGGTGAGACCCAGTACTTC.

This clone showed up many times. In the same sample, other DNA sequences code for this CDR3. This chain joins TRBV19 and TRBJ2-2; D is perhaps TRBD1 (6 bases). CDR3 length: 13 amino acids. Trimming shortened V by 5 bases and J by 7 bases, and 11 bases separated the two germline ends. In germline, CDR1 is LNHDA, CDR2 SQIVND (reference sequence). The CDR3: CASSVQGNGELFF. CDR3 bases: TGTGCCAGTAGTGTCCAGGGGAACGGGGAGCTGTTTTTT.

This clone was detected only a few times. The DNA of the CDR3 is TGCGCCAGCAGCCAGTCACGGAACACTGAAGCTTTCTTT. It translates to CASSQSRNTEAFF. V gene TRBV10-1 combines with J gene TRBJ1-1; D call uncertain. The CDR3 consists of 13 residues. CDR1 and CDR2 (germline): WNHNN, SYGVQD (reference sequence). With 6 bases removed from V and 1 base from J, the gap between germline ends came to 9 bases.

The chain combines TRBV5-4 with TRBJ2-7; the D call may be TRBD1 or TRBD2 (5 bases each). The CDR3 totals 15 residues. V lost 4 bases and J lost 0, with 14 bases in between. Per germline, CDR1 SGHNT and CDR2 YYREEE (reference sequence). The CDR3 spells CASSPRGGSSYEQYF. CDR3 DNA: TGTGCCAGCAGCCCGAGGGGTGGCAGCTCCTACGAGCAGTACTTC. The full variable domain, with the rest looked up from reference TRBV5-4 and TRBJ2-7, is ETGVTQSPTHLIKTRGQQVTLRCSSQSGHNTVSWYQQALGQGPQFIFQYYREEENGRGNFPPRFSGLQFPNYSSELNVNALELDDSALYLCASSPRGGSSYEQYFGPGTRLTVT.

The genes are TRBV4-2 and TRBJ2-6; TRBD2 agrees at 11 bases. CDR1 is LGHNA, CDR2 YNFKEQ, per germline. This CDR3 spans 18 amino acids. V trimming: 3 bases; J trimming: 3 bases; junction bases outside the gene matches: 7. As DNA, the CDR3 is TGTGCCAGCAGCCAGTATAGCGGGAGGGCCTTTGGGGCCAACGTCCTGACTTTC. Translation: CASSQYSGRAFGANVLTF.

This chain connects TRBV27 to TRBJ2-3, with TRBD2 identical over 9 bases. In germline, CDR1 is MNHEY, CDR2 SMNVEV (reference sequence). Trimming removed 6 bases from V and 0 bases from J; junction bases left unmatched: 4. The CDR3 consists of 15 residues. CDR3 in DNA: TGTGCCAGCAGGCCTACTAGCGGGAGCACAGATACGCAGTATTTT. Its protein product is CASRPTSGSTDTQYF.

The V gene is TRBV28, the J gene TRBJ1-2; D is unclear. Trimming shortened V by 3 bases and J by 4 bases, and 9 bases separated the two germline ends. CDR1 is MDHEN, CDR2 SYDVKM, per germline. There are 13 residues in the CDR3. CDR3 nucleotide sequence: TGTGCCAGCAGTTTTCAGATAGTCTATGGCTACACCTTC. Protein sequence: CASSFQIVYGYTF.

Here the CDR3 DNA reads TGTGCCAGCAGTGAAAGACAGGGGTCCTACAATGAGCAGTTCTTC. It encodes CASSERQGSYNEQFF. J is TRBJ2-1 and V is TRBV25-1; TRBD1 matches at 8 bases. The germline V gene encodes CDR1 MGHDK and CDR2 SYGVNS. The CDR3 length is 15 residues. The ends lost 2 bases at V and 1 base at J; junction bases unmatched: 1.

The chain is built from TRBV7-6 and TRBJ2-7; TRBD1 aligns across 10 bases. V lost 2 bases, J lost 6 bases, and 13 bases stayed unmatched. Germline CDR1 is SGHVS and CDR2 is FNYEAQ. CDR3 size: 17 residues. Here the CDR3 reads CASSLPGFRQGAREQYF. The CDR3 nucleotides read TGTGCCAGCAGCTTACCAGGGTTCAGACAGGGGGCGCGCGAGCAGTACTTC.

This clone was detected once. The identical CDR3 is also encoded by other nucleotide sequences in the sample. CDR3 nucleotides: TGTGCCAGTCGGACGGCCTACGAGCAGTACTTC. This sequence encodes CASRTAYEQYF. The chain recombines TRBV28 with TRBJ2-7; D gene unclear. The CDR3 extends over 11 amino acids. Trimming pared 9 bases from V and 2 bases from J, leaving 8 bases between. CDR1 is MDHEN and CDR2 is SYDVKM in the germline V gene.

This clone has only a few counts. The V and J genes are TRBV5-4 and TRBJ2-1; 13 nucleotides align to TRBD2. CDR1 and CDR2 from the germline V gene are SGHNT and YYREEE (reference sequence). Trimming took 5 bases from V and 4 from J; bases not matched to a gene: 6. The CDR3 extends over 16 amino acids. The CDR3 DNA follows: TGTGCCAGCAGAGAGGGGACTAGCGGGAATTACAATGAGCAGTTCTTC. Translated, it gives CASREGTSGNYNEQFF.

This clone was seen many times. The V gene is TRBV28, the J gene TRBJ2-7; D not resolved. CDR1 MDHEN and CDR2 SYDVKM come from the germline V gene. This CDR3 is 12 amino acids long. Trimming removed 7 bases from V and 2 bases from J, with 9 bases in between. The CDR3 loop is CASKNRPYEQYF. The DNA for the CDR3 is TGTGCCAGCAAAAACCGTCCCTACGAGCAGTACTTC.

The CDR3 nucleotides read TGTGCCAGCTCACCAGATCGCTCTGGGGCCAACGTCCTGACTTTC. As protein: CASSPDRSGANVLTF. V is TRBV18 and J is TRBJ2-6; no reliable D call. The CDR3 extends over 15 amino acids. Per germline, CDR1 KGHSH and CDR2 LQKENI. Trimming left V 2 bases short and J 0 bases short, with 5 bases between. Supplemented by reference TRBV18 and TRBJ2-6, the full variable domain reads NAGVMQNPRHLVRRRGQEARLRCSPMKGHSHVYWYRQLPEEGLKFMVYLQKENIIDESGMPKERFSAEFPKEGPSILRIQQVVRGDSAAYFCASSPDRSGANVLTFGAGSRLTVL.

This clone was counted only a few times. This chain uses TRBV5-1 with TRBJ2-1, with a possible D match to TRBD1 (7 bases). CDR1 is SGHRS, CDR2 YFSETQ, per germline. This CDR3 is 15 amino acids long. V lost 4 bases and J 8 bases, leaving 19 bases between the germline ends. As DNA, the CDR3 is TGCGCCAGCAGCGAGACAGGGAGGAGTTTCGATGAGCAGTTCTTC. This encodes CASSETGRSFDEQFF. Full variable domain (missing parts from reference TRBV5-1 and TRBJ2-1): KAGVTQTPRYLIKTRGQQVTLSCSPISGHRSVSWYQQTPGQGLQFLFEYFSETQRNKGNFPGRFSGRQFSNSRSEMNVSTLELGDSALYLCASSETGRSFDEQFFGPGTRLTVL.

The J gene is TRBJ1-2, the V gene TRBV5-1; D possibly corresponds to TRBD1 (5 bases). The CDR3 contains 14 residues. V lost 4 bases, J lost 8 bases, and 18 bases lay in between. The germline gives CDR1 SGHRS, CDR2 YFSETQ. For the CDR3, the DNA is TGCGCCAGCAGCGGTGGGGACGGTAATGGGGGCTACACCTTC. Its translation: CASSGGDGNGGYTF.

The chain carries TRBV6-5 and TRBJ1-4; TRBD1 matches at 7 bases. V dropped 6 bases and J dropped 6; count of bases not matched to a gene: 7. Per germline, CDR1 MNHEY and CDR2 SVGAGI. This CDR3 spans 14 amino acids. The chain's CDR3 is CASRGDRKDEKLFF. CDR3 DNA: TGTGCCAGCAGAGGGGACAGAAAGGATGAAAAACTGTTTTTT.

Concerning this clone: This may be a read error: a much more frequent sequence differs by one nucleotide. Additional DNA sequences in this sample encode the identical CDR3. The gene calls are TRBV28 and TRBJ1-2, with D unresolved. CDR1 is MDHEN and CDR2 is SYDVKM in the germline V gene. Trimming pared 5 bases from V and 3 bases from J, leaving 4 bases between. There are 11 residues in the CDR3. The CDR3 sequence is CASSTDYGYTF. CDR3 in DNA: TGTGCCAGCAGTACAGACTATGGCTACACCTTC.

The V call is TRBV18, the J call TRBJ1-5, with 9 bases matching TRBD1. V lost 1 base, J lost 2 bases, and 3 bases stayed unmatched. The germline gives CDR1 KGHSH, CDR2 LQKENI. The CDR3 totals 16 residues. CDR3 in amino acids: CASSPRGQGGNQPQHF. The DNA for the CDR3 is TGTGCCAGCTCACCACGGGGACAGGGTGGCAATCAGCCCCAGCATTTT.